The TCR beta chain under discussion was sequenced for a study of blood T cells in healthy people across ages. The overall study: For every two T cells, template switching captured about one barcoded beta molecule. Study-wide results and caveats: Diversity was estimated from one million T cells, and these estimates were considered underestimates. Fewer expanded clones and more diversity marked long-lived versus aged donors. Unsorted PBMC input precluded a conclusive naive versus antigen-experienced comparison.

PCR was performed a second time for roughly 7 to 12 cycles using a sample-barcoded 5' primer and a J-beta primer mix. TCRdb passed the 5' RACE reads through MiXCR, listing each CDR3 protein once. Seen here are about 1.1 million distinct CDR3 sequences, 30% to 40% observed once, and the top ten hold over 10%. This clonotype was counted many times. What it binds is unknown. CDR1 and CDR2 (germline): MNHEY, SVGAGI. This CDR3 spans 16 amino acids. Trimming cost V 6 bases and J 4 bases, with 20 bases left between them. Sequencing input: blood. The rearrangement uses TRBV6-5 and TRBJ2-3; tentatively, D is TRBD2 (5 bases). The clonotype comes from a man between 18 and 35 years old in good health. The CDR3, as DNA: TGTGCCAGCAGGAAAAACCTAGCTTACCGGTCAGATACGCAGTATTTT. Protein product: CASRKNLAYRSDTQYF.